This T cell receptor beta chain was obtained from a study of response to subunit inactivated influenza vaccine. TCRdb re-called the RT-PCR reads with MiXCR, one entry per CDR3 protein. The table lists about 500,000 distinct CDR3 sequences, approximately 17% of them singletons. Study-wide results and limits: Only a handful of new T cells, the authors suggested, are recruited with each seasonal influenza vaccination.

This clonotype was detected a few times. Its antigen is currently unknown. Specimen: CD4+ T cells sorted from PBMCs, collected 23 months after vaccination. The source is a man between 50 and 69 years old who received an inactivated influenza vaccine.

The CDR3, as DNA: TGCAGTGCTAGACTAGGGGATACGCAGTATTTT. Its translation is CSARLGDTQYF. The chain carries TRBV20-1 and TRBJ2-3; no clear D gene. CDR1 and CDR2 from the germline V gene are DFQATT and SNEGSKA (reference sequence). The CDR3 runs 11 residues. The V gene lost 2 bases and the J gene lost 6 bases, with 6 bases spanning the gap.